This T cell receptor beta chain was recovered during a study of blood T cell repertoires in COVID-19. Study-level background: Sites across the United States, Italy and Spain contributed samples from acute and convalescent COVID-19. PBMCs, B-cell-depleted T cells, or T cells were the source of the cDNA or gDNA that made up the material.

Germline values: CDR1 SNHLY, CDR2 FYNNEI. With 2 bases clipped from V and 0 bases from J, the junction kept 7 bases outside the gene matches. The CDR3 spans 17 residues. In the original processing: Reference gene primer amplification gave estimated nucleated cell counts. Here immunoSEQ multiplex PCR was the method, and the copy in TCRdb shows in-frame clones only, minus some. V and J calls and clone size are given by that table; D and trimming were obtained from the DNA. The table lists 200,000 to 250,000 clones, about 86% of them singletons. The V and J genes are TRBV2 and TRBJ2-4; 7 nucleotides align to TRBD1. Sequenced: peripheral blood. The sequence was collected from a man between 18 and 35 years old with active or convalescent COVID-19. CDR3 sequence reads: CASSEWWSGGAKNIQYF. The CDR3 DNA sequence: TGTGCCAGCAGTGAATGGTGGTCAGGGGGAGCCAAAAACATTCAGTACTTC.